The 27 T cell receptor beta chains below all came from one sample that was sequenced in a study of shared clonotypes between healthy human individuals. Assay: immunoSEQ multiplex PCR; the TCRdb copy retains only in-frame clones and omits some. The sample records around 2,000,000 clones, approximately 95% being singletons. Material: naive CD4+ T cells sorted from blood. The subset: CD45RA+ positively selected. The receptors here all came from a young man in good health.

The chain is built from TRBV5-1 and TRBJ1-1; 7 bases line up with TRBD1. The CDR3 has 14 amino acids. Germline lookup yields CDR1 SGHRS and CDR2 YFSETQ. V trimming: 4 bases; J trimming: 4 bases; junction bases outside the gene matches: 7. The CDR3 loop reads CASSAQGGSTEAFF. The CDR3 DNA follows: TGCGCCAGCAGCGCCCAGGGGGGCAGCACTGAAGCTTTCTTT. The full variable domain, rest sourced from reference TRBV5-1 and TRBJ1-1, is KAGVTQTPRYLIKTRGQQVTLSCSPISGHRSVSWYQQTPGQGLQFLFEYFSETQRNKGNFPGRFSGRQFSNSRSEMNVSTLELGDSALYLCASSAQGGSTEAFFGQGTRLTVV.

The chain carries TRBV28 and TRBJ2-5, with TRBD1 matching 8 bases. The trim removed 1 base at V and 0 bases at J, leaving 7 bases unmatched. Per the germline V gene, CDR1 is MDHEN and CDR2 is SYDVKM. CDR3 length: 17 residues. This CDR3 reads CASSLSGTGPYQETQYF. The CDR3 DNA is TGTGCCAGCAGTTTATCCGGGACAGGACCTTACCAAGAGACCCAGTACTTC.

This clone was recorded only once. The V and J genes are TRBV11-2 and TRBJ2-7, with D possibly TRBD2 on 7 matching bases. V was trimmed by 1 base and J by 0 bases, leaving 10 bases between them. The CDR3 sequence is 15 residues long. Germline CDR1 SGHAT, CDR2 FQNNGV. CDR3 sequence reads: CASSLAGGFSYEQYF. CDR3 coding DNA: TGTGCCAGCAGCTTAGCGGGGGGCTTCTCCTACGAGCAGTACTTC.

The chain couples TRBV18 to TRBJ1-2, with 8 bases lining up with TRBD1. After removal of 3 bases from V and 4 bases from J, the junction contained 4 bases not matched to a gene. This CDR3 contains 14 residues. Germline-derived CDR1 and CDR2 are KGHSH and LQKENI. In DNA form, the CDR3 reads TGTGCCAGCTCACCGGTTCAGGGGGCCTATGGCTACACCTTC. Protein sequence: CASSPVQGAYGYTF. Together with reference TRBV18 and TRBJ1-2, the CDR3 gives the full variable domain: NAGVMQNPRHLVRRRGQEARLRCSPMKGHSHVYWYRQLPEEGLKFMVYLQKENIIDESGMPKERFSAEFPKEGPSILRIQQVVRGDSAAYFCASSPVQGAYGYTFGSGTRLTVV.

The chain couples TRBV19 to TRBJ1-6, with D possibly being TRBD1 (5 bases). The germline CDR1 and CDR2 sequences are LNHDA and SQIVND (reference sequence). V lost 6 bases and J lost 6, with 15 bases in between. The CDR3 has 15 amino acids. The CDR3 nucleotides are TGTGCCAGTAGGGCTCGGGGCGAAGGTAATTCACCCCTCCACTTT. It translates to CASRARGEGNSPLHF.

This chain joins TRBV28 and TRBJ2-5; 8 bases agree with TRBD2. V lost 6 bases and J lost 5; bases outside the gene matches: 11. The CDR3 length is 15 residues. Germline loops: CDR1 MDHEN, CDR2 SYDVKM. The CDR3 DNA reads TGTGCCAGCAGGGAGAGCGGGGGCCACCGTGAGACCCAGTACTTC. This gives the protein CASRESGGHRETQYF.

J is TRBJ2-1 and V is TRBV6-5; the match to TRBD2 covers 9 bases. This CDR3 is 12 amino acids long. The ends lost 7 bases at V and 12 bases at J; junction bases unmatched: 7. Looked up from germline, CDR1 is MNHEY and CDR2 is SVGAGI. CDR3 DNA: TGTGCCAGCAATCAGGCGGGAGGGGGGCAGTTCTTC. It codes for CASNQAGGGQFF.

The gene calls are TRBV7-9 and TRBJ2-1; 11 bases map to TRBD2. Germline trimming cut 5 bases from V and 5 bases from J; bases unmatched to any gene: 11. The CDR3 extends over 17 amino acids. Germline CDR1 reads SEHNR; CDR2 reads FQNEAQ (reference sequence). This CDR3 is CASSVSRTSGPNNEQFF. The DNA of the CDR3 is TGTGCCAGCAGCGTCAGTCGGACTAGCGGGCCCAACAATGAGCAGTTCTTC.

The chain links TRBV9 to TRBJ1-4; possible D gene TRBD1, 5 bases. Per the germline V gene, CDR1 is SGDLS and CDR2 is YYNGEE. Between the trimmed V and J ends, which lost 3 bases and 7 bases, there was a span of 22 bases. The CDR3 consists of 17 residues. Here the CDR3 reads CASSEGFNWQGGEKLFF. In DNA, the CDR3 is TGTGCCAGCAGCGAGGGTTTCAATTGGCAGGGTGGTGAAAAACTGTTTTTT.

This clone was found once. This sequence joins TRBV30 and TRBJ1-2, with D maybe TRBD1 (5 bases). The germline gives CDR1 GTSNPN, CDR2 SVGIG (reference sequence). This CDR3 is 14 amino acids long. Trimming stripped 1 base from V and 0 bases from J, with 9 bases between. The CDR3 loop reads CAWSGTTSNYGYTF. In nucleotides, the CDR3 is TGTGCCTGGAGTGGGACAACCTCTAACTATGGCTACACCTTC.

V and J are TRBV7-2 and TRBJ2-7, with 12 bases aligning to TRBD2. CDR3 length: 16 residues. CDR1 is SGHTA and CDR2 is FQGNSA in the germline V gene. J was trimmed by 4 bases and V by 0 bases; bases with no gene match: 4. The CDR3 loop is CASSLALAGGLYEQYF. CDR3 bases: TGTGCCAGCAGCTTAGCGCTAGCGGGAGGGCTTTACGAGCAGTACTTC. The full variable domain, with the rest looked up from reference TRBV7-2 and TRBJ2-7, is GAGVSQSPSNKVTEKGKDVELRCDPISGHTALYWYRQSLGQGLEFLIYFQGNSAPDKSGLPSDRFSAERTGGSVSTLTIQRTQQEDSAVYLCASSLALAGGLYEQYFGPGTRLTVT.

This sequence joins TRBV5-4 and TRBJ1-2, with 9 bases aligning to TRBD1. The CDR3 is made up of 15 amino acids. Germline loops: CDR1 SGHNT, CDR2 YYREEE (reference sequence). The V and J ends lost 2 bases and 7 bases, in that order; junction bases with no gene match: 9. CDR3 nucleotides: TGTGCCAGCAGCTTCCCTCTGGGACAGGGAGGTGGCTACACCTTC. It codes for CASSFPLGQGGGYTF.

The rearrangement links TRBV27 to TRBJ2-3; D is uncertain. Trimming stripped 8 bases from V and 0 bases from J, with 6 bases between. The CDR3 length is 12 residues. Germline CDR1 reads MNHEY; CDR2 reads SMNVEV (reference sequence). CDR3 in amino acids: CASAPSTDTQYF. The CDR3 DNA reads TGTGCCAGCGCCCCCAGCACAGATACGCAGTATTTT.

This CDR3 is CASAPSGVNTEAFF. CDR3 sequence (DNA): TGTGCCAGTGCCCCTTCCGGGGTGAACACTGAAGCTTTCTTT. V and J are TRBV7-2 and TRBJ1-1, with D unclear. This CDR3 is 14 amino acids long. Germline assignment: CDR1 SGHTA and CDR2 FQGNSA. V was trimmed by 9 bases and J by 0 bases, leaving 14 bases between them. The full variable domain, in which reference TRBV7-2 and TRBJ1-1 provide the parts outside the CDR3, is GAGVSQSPSNKVTEKGKDVELRCDPISGHTALYWYRQSLGQGLEFLIYFQGNSAPDKSGLPSDRFSAERTGGSVSTLTIQRTQQEDSAVYLCASAPSGVNTEAFFGQGTRLTVV.

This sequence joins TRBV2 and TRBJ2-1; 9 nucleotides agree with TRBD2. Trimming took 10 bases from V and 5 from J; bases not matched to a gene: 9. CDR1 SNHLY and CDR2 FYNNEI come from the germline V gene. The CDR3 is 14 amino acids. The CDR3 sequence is CATRSGGGHNEQFF. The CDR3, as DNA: TGTGCCACCCGTAGCGGGGGAGGTCACAATGAGCAGTTCTTC.

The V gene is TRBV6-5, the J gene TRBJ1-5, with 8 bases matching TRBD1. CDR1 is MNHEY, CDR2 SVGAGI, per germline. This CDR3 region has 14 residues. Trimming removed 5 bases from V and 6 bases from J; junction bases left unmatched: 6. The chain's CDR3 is CASSRTGQGQPQHF. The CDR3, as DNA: TGTGCCAGCAGTCGGACAGGGCAAGGTCAGCCCCAGCATTTT.

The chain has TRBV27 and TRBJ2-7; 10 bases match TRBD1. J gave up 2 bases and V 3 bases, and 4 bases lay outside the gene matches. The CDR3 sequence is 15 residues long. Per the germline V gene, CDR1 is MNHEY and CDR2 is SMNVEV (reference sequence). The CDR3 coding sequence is TGTGCCAGCAGTTTTACCGGGACAGGGGCCTACGAGCAGTACTTC. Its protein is CASSFTGTGAYEQYF.

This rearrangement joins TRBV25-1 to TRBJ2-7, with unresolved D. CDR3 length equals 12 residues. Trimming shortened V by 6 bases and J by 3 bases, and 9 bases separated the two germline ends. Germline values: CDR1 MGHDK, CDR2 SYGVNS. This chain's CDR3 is CASSPPRYEQYF. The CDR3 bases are TGTGCCAGCAGCCCCCCCCGCTACGAGCAGTACTTC.

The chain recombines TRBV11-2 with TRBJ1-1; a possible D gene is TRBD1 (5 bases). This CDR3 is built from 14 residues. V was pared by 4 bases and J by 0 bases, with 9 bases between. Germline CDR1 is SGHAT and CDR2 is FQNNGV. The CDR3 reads CASSSLGLNTEAFF. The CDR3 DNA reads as TGTGCCAGCAGCTCCCTGGGGCTGAACACTGAAGCTTTCTTT.

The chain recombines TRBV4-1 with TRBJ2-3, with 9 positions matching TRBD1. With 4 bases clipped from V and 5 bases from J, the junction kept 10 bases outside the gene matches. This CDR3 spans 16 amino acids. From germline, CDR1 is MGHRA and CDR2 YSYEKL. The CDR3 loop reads CASSLLGTGIVDTQYF. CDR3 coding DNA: TGCGCCAGCAGCCTCTTGGGGACAGGGATAGTAGATACGCAGTATTTT.

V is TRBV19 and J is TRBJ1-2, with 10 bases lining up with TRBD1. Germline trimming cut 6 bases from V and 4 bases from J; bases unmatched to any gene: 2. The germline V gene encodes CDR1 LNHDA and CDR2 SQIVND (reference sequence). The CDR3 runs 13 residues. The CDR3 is CASRRTGGYGYTF. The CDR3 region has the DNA TGTGCCAGTAGGAGGACAGGGGGCTATGGCTACACCTTC.

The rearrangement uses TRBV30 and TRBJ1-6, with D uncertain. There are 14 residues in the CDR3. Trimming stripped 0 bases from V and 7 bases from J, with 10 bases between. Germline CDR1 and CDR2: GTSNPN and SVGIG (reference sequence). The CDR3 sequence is CAWSVRGLNSPLHF. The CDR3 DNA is TGTGCCTGGAGTGTACGCGGTCTAAATTCACCCCTCCACTTT.

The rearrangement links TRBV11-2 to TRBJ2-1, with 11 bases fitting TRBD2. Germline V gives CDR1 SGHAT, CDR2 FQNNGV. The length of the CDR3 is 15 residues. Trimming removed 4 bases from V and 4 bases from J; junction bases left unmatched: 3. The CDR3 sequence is CASSSGLAEYNEQFF. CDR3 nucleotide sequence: TGTGCCAGCAGCTCGGGACTAGCGGAATACAATGAGCAGTTCTTC.

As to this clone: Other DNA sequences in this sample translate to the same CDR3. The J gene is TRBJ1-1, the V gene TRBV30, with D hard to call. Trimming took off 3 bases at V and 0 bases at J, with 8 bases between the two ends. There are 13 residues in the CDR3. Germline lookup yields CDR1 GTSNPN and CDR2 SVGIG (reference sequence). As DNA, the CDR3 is TGTGCCTGGAGCTCTGGGATGAACACTGAAGCTTTCTTT. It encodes CAWSSGMNTEAFF.

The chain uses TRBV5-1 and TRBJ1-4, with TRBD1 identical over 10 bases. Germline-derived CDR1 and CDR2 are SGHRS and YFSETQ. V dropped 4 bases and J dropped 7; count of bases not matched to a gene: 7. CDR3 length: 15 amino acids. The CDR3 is CASSATGTGAEKLFF. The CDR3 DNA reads TGCGCCAGCAGCGCAACCGGGACAGGGGCTGAAAAACTGTTTTTT.

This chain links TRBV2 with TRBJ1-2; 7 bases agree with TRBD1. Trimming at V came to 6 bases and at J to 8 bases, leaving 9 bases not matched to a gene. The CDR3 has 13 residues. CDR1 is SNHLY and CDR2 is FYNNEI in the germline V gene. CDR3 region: CASRAQGRGGYTF. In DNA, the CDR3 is TGTGCCAGCAGAGCACAGGGGAGAGGGGGCTACACCTTC.

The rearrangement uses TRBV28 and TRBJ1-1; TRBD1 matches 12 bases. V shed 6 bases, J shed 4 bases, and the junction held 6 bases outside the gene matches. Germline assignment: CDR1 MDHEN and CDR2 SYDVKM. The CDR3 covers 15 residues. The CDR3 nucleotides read TGTGCCAGCAGCCGGGACAGGGGGCGAATCACTGAAGCTTTCTTT. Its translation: CASSRDRGRITEAFF. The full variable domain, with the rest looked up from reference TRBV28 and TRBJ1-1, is DVKVTQSSRYLVKRTGEKVFLECVQDMDHENMFWYRQDPGLGLRLIYFSYDVKMKEKGDIPEGYSVSREKKERFSLILESASTNQTSMYLCASSRDRGRITEAFFGQGTRLTVV.